This is a list of T cell receptor beta chains from one sample in a study of T cell clonotyping in hematopoietic cell transplantation. Profiling relied on immunoSEQ multiplex PCR, and the TCRdb table lists in-frame clones only, not all of them. The sample has 45,000 or so clones, roughly 80% seen once. The source material was peripheral blood mononuclear cells, sampled before stem cell transplant. These receptors were collected from a man aged 55-75 years with myelodysplastic syndrome. Some clones in this sample may be carry-over from other donors' samples. CDR3s include the opening cysteine and the closing phenylalanine or tryptophan. A D gene is named only where the DNA matches it firmly. For some rows the clone size is stated as once, few or many, or as a class when expanded; others skip it.

J gene,V gene,clone size,D gene,CDR3 DNA,CDR3 protein
TRBJ2-3,TRBV11-2,NA,TRBD2,TGTGCCAGCAGCCCGGGGGGGAGGATCACAGATACGCAGTATTTT,CASSPGGRITDTQYF
TRBJ2-3,TRBV6-1,once,TRBD2,TGTGCCAGCAGTGTATTAGCGGGGGGCACAGATACGCAGTATTTT,CASSVLAGGTDTQYF
TRBJ1-1,TRBV5-1,NA,TRBD1,TGCGCCAGCAGCTTGGGATTCCTAAGATTAACAGGGGGCACGGATGAAGCTTTCTTT,CASSLGFLRLTGGTDEAFF
TRBJ2-2,TRBV4-3,NA,TRBD2,TGCGCCAGCAGCCAGGGACTAGCGGGGCAAACGAACACCGGGGAGCTGTTTTTT,CASSQGLAGQTNTGELFF
TRBJ2-2,TRBV25-1,NA,TRBD2,TGTGCCAGCAAAGGACTAGCGTCCCCCGGGGAGCTGTTTTTT,CASKGLASPGELFF
TRBJ2-7,TRBV7-2,NA,TRBD2,TGTGCCAGCAGCCCGGAGGGTAGCGGGGTGCGCGAGCAGTACTTC,CASSPEGSGVREQYF
TRBJ2-7,TRBV7-7,few,NA,TGTGCTAGCAGCCCGGACAGTGGCTACGAGCAGTACTTC,CASSPDSGYEQYF
TRBJ2-5,TRBV2,NA,TRBD2,TGTGCCAGCAGTGAAGGGGTTAGCGGGGGGGGACAAGAGACCCAGTACTTC,CASSEGVSGGGQETQYF
TRBJ1-2,TRBV18,NA,TRBD1,TGTGCCAGCTCGCCACTGACAGGGGCCTATGGCTACACCTTC,CASSPLTGAYGYTF
TRBJ1-4,TRBV9,NA,NA,TGTGCCAGCAGCGTAGCTGAGGGGGTAAATGAAAAACTGTTTTTT,CASSVAEGVNEKLFF
TRBJ2-3,TRBV5-6,few,NA,TGTGCCAGCAGCTATACTGATACGCAGTATTTT,CASSYTDTQYF
TRBJ2-5,TRBV5-8,NA,TRBD1,TGTGCCAGCAGTTGGGGACAGCTCCTGAGGACCCAGTACTTC,CASSWGQLLRTQYF
TRBJ2-7,TRBV21-1,NA,NA,TGTGCCAGCAGCACGGGAGACAGAGCCTACGAGCAGTACTTC,CASSTGDRAYEQYF
TRBJ1-6,TRBV16,NA,TRBD1,TGTGCCAGCAGACTAACAGGGGTCGGTTCACCCCTCCACTTT,CASRLTGVGSPLHF
TRBJ1-1,TRBV5-1,few,NA,TGCGCCAGCAGCCCCACTCCAGGTGGGGAGACTGAAGCTTTCTTT,CASSPTPGGETEAFF
TRBJ1-3,TRBV10-2,NA,NA,TGCGCCAGCAGTGACCGGGGGGCGAATGGAAACACCATATATTTT,CASSDRGANGNTIYF
TRBJ2-3,TRBV7-9,NA,NA,TGTGCCAGCAGCTTAGACGGGACGTACGACACAGATACGCAGTATTTT,CASSLDGTYDTDTQYF
TRBJ2-1,TRBV5-6,NA,NA,TGTGCCAGCAGCTTGGTTGCTGTTCTTGGTAGGAATGAGCAGTTCTTC,CASSLVAVLGRNEQFF
TRBJ2-7,TRBV7-8,few,TRBD1,TGTGCCAGCATCCCTCGACAGGGGGCCTACGAGCAGTACTTC,CASIPRQGAYEQYF
TRBJ1-5,TRBV15,NA,NA,TGTGCCACCAGAAGCAGCCGCGAGAGTAACCCCCAGCATTTT,CATRSSRESNPQHF
TRBJ1-1,TRBV7-9,NA,NA,TGTGCCAGCAGCCACAACAGACAGTTAAGAATGAACACTGAAGCTTTCTTT,CASSHNRQLRMNTEAFF
TRBJ2-7,TRBV14,few,NA,TGTGCCAGCAGCCAAGAAGGGGCTTTCTACGAGCAGTACTTC,CASSQEGAFYEQYF
TRBJ1-1,TRBV7-6,NA,NA,TGTGCCAGCAGCCTAGGACATTTGAACACTGAAGCTTTCTTT,CASSLGHLNTEAFF
TRBJ1-6,TRBV4-2,NA,NA,TGTGCCAGCAGCGCGGAAGGGGTACGCTCTAATTCACCCCTCCACTTT,CASSAEGVRSNSPLHF
TRBJ2-5,TRBV4-3,NA,TRBD2,TGCGCCAGCAGCCCCGGACTAGCGGGGGCGGGAGAGACCCAGTACTTC,CASSPGLAGAGETQYF
TRBJ2-7,TRBV7-9,NA,TRBD2,TGTGCCAGCAGCCCGGATAGCGGGGGGGCCTACGAGCAGTACTTC,CASSPDSGGAYEQYF
TRBJ1-6,TRBV2,NA,NA,TGTGCCAGCAGGGGATCTTCGGGGGGCGGGTCACCCCTCCACTTT,CASRGSSGGGSPLHF
TRBJ1-2,TRBV28,few,NA,TGTGCCAGCAGTTCCGGGACGGTCTATGGCTACACCTTC,CASSSGTVYGYTF
TRBJ2-1,TRBV11-2,few,NA,TGTGCCAGCAGCTTATTTGCCAATGAGCAGTTCTTC,CASSLFANEQFF
TRBJ1-2,TRBV18,NA,NA,TGTGCCAGCTCACCCGCTGCTAACTATGGCTACACCTTC,CASSPAANYGYTF
TRBJ1-6,TRBV28,NA,NA,TGTGCCAGCAGCACCCGGGGGGCCGGTGGCCCCCTCCACTTT,CASSTRGAGGPLHF
TRBJ2-1,TRBV11-3,few,NA,TGTGCCAGCAGCCCGACAGGGGAGGGGTACAATGAGCAGTTCTTC,CASSPTGEGYNEQFF
TRBJ1-6,TRBV15,NA,NA,TGTGCCACCAGCAGTGGAGACAGGAGCTCCTATAATTCACCCCTCCACTTT,CATSSGDRSSYNSPLHF
TRBJ1-5,TRBV2,NA,NA,TGTGCCAGCGGGTATCTCGGGGGGAGCAATCAGCCCCAGCATTTT,CASGYLGGSNQPQHF
TRBJ2-5,TRBV7-6,NA,NA,TGTGCCAGCAGCCCCTTAATCGCAGGGCAAGAGACCCAGTACTTC,CASSPLIAGQETQYF
TRBJ1-1,TRBV11-2,NA,TRBD1,TGTGCCAGCAGCTTAGCGTTCCAGGTGATACACACAGGGGGGGCCGAAGCTTTCTTT,CASSLAFQVIHTGGAEAFF
TRBJ1-6,TRBV30,once,NA,TGTGCCTGGAGTGGGGACACCAATTCACCCCTCCACTTT,CAWSGDTNSPLHF
TRBJ2-5,TRBV7-2,NA,NA,TGTGCCAGCAGCCGACCAGGAGAGACCCAGTACTTC,CASSRPGETQYF
TRBJ1-6,TRBV6-6,few,TRBD1,TGTGCCAGCAGACCCAGGGGGAACGATTCACCCCTCCACTTT,CASRPRGNDSPLHF
TRBJ1-6,TRBV5-8,NA,NA,TGTGCCAGCAGCTTGGGGGCCGGGACACTGAGTTCCAATTCACCCCTCCACTTT,CASSLGAGTLSSNSPLHF
TRBJ2-7,TRBV27,NA,NA,TGTGCCAGCAGTTTCGTCGGACTAACCGGGGGCGAGCAGTACTTC,CASSFVGLTGGEQYF
TRBJ1-6,TRBV28,NA,NA,TGTGCCAGCACCCCCTTGGGGCAAGGGAATTCACCCCTCCACTTT,CASTPLGQGNSPLHF
TRBJ1-4,TRBV7-9,NA,TRBD1,TGTGCCAGCAGCTACTCGGGACAGCCTAATGAAAAACTGTTTTTT,CASSYSGQPNEKLFF
TRBJ2-7,TRBV2,NA,NA,TGTGCCAGCAGTGATTTGTTAAAGAGAGGGACATCGACCTACGAGCAGTACTTC,CASSDLLKRGTSTYEQYF
TRBJ2-5,TRBV11-2,NA,TRBD2,TGTGCCAGCAGCTTTCACGCTAGGCGGGGGGTTCAAGAGACCCAGTACTTC,CASSFHARRGVQETQYF
TRBJ2-1,TRBV29-1,NA,NA,TGCAGCGTCGTGGTGAGAGGGGACAATGAGCAGTTCTTC,CSVVVRGDNEQFF
TRBJ2-1,TRBV19,NA,NA,TGTGCCAGTAAAAGGGGTGGCTCCTACAATGAGCAGTTCTTC,CASKRGGSYNEQFF
TRBJ1-2,TRBV11-2,NA,NA,TGTGCCAGCAGCTCAGACAGAGCCCTCTATGGCTACACCTTC,CASSSDRALYGYTF
TRBJ1-2,TRBV5-1,NA,NA,TGCGCCAGCAGCTTAGCGGGAACCGGCTACACCTTC,CASSLAGTGYTF